This T cell receptor (beta chain) was found in a study of T cells of healthy individuals. One entry per CDR3 protein, called by TCRdb with MiXCR from the 5' RACE reads. The sample carries approximately 100,000 distinct CDR3 sequences, 17% recorded once. The CDR3 runs to 19 residues. CDR1 is SEHNR and CDR2 is FQNEAQ in the germline V gene (reference sequence). V shed 2 bases, J shed 2 bases, and the junction held 11 bases outside the gene matches. The sequence was obtained from a human donor in good health. The genes are TRBV7-9 and TRBJ2-1; the match to TRBD2 covers 11 bases. This chain's CDR3 is CASSLIRLAGGFAYNEQFF. The CDR3 DNA follows: TGTGCCAGCAGCTTAATTCGGCTAGCGGGAGGCTTCGCCTACAATGAGCAGTTCTTC.